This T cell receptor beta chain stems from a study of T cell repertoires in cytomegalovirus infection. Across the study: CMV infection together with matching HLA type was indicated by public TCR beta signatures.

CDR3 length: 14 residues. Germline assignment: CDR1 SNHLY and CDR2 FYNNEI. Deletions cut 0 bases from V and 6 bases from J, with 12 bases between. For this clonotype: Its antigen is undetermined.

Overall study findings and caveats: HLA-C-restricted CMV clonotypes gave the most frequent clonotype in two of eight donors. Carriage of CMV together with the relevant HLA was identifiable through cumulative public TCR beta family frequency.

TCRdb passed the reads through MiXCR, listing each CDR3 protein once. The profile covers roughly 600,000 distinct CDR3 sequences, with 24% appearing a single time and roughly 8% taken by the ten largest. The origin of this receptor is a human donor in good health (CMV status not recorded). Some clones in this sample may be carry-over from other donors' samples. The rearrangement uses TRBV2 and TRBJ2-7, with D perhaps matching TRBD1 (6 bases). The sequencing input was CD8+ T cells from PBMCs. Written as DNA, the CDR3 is TGTGCCAGCAGTGAAGCGCGGCAGGGGATCGAGCAGTACGTC. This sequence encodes CASSEARQGIEQYV.